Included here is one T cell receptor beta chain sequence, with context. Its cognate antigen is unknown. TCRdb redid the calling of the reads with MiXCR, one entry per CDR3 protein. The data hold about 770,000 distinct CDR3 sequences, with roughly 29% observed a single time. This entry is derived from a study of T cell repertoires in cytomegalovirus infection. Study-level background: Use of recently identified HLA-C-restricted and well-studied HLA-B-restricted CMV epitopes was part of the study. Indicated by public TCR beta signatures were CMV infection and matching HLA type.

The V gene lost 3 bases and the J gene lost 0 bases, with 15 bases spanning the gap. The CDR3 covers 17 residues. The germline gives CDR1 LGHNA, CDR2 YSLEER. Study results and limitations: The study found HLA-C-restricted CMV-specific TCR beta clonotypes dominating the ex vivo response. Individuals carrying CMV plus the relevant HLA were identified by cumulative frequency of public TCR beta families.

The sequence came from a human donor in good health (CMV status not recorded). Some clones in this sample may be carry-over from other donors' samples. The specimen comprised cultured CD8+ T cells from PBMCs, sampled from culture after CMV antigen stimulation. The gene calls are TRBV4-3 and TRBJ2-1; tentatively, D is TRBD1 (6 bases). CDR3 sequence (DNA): TGCGCCAGCAGCCAGAGGAGACAGGAGACCTCCTACAATGAGCAGTTCTTC. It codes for CASSQRRQETSYNEQFF.